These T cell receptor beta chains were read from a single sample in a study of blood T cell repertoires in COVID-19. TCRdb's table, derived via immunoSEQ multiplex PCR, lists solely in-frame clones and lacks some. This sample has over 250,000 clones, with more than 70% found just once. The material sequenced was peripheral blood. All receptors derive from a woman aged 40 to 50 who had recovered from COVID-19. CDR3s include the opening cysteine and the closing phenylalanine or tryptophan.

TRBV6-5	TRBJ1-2	CASQGPGHRNYGYTF
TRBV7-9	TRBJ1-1	CASSPTQGVSEAFF
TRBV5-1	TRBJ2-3	CASSLGPAGGTDTQYF
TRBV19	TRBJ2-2	CASSIAAKLNTGELFF
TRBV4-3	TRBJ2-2	CASSHPGLAVGGELFF
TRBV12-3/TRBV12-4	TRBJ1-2	CASSRPGGGYTF
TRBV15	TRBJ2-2	CATSRGPSRELFF
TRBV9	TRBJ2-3	CASSGLADTDTQYF
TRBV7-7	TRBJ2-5	CASSRGTAVVQETQYF
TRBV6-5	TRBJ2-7	CASSYTAGTGGYEQYF
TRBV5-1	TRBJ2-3	CASSPGLAGTDTQYF
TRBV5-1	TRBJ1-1	CASSLGRPERGTEAFF
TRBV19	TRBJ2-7	CATRRGYEQYF
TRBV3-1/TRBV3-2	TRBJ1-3	CASRPDRASGNTIYF
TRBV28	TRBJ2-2	CASSQEGHKRDGELFF
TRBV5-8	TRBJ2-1	CASSPRVGRDEQFF
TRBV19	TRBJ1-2	CASSIGGGAPTF
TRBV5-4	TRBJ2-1	CASSPPWRERDNEQFF
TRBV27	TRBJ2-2	CASRSSLGLAATGELFF
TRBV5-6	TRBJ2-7	CASRRTGSEQYF
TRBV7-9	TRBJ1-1	CASSSYRQAMNTEAFF
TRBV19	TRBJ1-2	CASSLGGGGYTF
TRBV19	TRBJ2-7	CASSPGTGLYEQYF
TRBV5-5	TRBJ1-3	CASSPNRGGGNTIYF
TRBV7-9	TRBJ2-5	CASSTGGEETQYF
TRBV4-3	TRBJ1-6	CASSRDGGPPLHF
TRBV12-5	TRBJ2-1	CASGLSSGRAGNEQFF
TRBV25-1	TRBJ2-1	CASSPGNEQFF
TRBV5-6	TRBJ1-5	CASTTLGTVEGPQHF
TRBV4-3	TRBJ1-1	CASSQDRGVANTEAFF
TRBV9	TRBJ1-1	CASSADIPSTEAFF
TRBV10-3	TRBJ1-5	CAIKPAGDSNQPQHF
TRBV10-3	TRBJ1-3	CATVSSGNTIYF
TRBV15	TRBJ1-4	CATSREGTGNEKLFF
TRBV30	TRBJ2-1	CAWSVPGGRGASYNEQFF
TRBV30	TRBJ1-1	CAWSVEGKSREAFF
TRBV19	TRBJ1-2	CASSTGTGGVNYGYTF
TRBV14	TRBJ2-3	CASRLAGPQDTQYF
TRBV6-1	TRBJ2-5	CASSEGVAGETQYF
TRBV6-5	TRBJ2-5	CASGTPGGWETQYF
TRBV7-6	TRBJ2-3	CASSPPGQALSTDTQYF
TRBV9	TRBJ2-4	CASSVGGGMGIQYF
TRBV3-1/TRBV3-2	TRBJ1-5	CASSQGGMGNQPQHF
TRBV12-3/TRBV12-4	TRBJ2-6	CASSISGANVLTF
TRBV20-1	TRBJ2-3	CSASHGVDGDTQYF
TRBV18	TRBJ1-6	CASSPTGWDSPLHF
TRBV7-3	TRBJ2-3	CASSLSGSVADTQYF
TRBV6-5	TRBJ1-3	CASKKGGRGNTIYF
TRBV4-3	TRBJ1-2	CASSQGSGNYGYTF
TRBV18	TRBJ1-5	CASSPGAPNQPQHF
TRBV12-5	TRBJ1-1	CASGIGGTEAFF
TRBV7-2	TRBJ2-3	CASSLVLAGAGADTQYF
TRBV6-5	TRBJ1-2	CASSGQNQIYGYTF
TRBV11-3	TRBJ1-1	CARSWPNTEAFF
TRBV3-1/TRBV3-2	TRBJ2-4	CASSNTKNIQYF